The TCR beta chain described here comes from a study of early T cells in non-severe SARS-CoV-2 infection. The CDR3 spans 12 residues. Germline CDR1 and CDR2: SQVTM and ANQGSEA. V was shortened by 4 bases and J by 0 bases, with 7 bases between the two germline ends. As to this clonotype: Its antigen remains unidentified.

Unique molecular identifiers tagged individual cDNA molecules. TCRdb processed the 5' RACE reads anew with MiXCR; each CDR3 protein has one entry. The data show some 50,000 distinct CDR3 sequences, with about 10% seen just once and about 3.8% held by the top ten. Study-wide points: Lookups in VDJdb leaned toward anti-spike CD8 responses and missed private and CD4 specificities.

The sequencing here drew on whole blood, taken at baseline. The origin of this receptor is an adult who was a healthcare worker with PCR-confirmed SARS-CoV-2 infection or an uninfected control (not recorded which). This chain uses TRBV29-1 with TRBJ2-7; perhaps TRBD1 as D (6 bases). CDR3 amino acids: CSVGDNSYEQYF. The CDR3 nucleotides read TGCAGCGTTGGGGACAACTCCTACGAGCAGTACTTC.